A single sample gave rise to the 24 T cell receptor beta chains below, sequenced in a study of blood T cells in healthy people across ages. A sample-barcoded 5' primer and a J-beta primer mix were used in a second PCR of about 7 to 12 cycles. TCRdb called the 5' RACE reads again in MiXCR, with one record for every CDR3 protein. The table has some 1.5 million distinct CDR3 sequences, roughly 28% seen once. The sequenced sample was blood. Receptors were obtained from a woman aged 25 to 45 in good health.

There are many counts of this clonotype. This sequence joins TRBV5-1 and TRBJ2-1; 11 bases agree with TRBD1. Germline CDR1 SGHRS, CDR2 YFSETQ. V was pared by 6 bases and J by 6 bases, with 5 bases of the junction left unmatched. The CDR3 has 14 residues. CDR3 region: CASTWTGGLNEQFF. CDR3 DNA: TGCGCCAGCACCTGGACAGGGGGCCTCAATGAGCAGTTCTTC.

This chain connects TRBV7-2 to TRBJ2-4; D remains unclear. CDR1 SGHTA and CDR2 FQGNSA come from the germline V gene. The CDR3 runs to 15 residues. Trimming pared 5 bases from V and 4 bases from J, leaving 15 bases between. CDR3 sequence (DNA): TGTGCCAGCAGCATTGAAGGAATTCGGAAAAACATTCAGTACTTC. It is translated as CASSIEGIRKNIQYF.

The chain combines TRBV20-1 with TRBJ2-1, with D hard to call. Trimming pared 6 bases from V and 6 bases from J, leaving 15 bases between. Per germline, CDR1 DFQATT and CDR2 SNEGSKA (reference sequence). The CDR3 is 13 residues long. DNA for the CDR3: TGCAGTGCCGGAGCATGGCCAAGCAATGAGCAGTTCTTC. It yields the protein CSAGAWPSNEQFF.

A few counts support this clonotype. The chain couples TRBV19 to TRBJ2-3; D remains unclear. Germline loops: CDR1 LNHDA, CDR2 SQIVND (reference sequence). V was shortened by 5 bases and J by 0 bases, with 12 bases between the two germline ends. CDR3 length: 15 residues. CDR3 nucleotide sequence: TGTGCCAGTAGTGGTAACCGTCGTAGCACAGATACGCAGTATTTT. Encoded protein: CASSGNRRSTDTQYF.

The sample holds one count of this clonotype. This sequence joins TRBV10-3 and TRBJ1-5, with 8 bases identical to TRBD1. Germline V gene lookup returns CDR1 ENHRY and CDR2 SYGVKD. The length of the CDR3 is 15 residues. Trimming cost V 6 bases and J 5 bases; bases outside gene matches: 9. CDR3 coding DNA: TGTGCCATCAGGGCACAGGGGGGAAGTGATCAGCCCCAGCATTTT. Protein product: CAIRAQGGSDQPQHF.

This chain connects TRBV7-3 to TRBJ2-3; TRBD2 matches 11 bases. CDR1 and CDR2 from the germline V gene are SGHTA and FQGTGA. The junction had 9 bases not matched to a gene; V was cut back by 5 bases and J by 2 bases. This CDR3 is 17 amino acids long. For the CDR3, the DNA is TGTGCCAGCAGCCAAAACCCTAGCGGGGGGCCCACAGATACGCAGTATTTT. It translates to CASSQNPSGGPTDTQYF.

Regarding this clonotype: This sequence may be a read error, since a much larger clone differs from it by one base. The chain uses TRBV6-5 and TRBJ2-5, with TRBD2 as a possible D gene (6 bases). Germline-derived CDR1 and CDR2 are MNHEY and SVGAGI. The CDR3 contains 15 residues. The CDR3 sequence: CAGSYSGGIQETQYF. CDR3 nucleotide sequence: TGTGCCGGCAGTTACTCAGGAGGGATCCAAGAGACCCAGTACTTC.

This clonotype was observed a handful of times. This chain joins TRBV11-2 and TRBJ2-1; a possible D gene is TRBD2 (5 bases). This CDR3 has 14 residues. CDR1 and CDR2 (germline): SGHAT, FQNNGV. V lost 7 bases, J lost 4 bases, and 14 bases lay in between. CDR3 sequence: CASIPEESYNEQFF. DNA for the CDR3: TGTGCCAGCATCCCGGAGGAATCATACAATGAGCAGTTCTTC. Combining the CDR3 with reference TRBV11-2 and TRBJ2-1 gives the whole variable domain EAGVAQSPRYKIIEKRQSVAFWCNPISGHATLYWYQQILGQGPKLLIQFQNNGVVDDSQLPKDRFSAERLKGVDSTLKIQPAKLEDSAVYLCASIPEESYNEQFFGPGTRLTVL.

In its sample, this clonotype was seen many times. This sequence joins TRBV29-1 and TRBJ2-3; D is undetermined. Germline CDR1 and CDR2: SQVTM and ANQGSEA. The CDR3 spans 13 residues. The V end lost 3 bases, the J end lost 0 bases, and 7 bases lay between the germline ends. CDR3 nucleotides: TGCAGCGTTGATCGGGCCAGCACAGATACGCAGTATTTT. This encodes CSVDRASTDTQYF.

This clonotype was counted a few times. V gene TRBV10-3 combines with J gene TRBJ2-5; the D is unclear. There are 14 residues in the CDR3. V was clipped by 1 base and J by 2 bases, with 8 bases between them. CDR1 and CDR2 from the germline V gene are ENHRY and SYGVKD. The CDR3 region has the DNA TGTGCCATCAGTGAGTGGGTACTTCAAGAGACCCAGTACTTC. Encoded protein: CAISEWVLQETQYF.

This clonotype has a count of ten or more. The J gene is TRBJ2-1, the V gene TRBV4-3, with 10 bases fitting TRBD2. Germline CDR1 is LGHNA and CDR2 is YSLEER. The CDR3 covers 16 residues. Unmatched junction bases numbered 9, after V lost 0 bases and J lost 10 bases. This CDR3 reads CASSQEPLAGVREQFF. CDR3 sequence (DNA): TGCGCCAGCAGCCAAGAGCCCCTAGCGGGAGTACGCGAGCAGTTCTTC.

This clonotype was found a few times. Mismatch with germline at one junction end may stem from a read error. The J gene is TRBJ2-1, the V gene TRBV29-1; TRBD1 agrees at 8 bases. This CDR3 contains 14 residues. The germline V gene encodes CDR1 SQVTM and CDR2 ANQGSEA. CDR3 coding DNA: TGCAGCGTGGAAGACAGGGGCACTATCAATGAGCAGTTCTTC. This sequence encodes CSVEDRGTINEQFF.

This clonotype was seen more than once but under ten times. CDR3 nucleotides: TGTGCCAGCAGGACCCCTTACGAAAGCTATGGCTACACCTTC. The encoded protein is CASRTPYESYGYTF. The chain is built from TRBV13 and TRBJ1-2; D gene uncertain. V was shortened by 6 bases and J by 4 bases, with 15 bases between the two germline ends. Germline V gives CDR1 PRHDT, CDR2 FYEKMQ (reference sequence). The length of the CDR3 is 14 residues.

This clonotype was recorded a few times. The CDR3 region has the DNA TGTGCCATCATGAAACCGACAGGGGGACCCACAGATACGCAGTATTTT. Translation gives CAIMKPTGGPTDTQYF. The rearrangement links TRBV10-3 to TRBJ2-3; 9 bases agree with TRBD1. J was trimmed by 2 bases and V by 7 bases; bases with no gene match: 10. The germline gives CDR1 ENHRY, CDR2 SYGVKD. The CDR3 is 16 residues long.

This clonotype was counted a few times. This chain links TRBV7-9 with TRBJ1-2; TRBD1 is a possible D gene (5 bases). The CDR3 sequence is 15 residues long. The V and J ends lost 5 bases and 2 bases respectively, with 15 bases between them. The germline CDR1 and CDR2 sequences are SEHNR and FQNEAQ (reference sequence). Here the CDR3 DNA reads TGTGCCAGCAGCCCTTACGGGGCAGGGAACTATGGCTACACCTTC. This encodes CASSPYGAGNYGYTF.

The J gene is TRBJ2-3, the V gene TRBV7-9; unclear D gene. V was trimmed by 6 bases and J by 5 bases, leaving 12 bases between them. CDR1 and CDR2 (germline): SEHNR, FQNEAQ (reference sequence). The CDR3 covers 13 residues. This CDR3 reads CASRAVVIDTQYF. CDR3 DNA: TGTGCCAGCAGAGCTGTCGTGATAGATACGCAGTATTTT. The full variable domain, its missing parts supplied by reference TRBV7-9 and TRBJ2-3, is DTGVSQNPRHKITKRGQNVTFRCDPISEHNRLYWYRQTLGQGPEFLTYFQNEAQLEKSRLLSDRFSAERPKGSFSTLEIQRTEQGDSAMYLCASRAVVIDTQYFGPGTRLTVL.

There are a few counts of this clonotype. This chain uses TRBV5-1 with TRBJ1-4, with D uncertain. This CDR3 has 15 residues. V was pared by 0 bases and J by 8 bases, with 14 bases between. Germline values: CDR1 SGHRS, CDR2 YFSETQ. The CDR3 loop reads CASSLGSSSEEKLFF. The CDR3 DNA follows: TGCGCCAGCAGCTTGGGCAGCTCTTCGGAGGAAAAACTGTTTTTT.

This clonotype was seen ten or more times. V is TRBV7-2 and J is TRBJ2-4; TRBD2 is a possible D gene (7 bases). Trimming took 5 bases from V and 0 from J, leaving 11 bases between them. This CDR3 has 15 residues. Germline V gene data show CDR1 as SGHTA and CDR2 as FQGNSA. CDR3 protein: CASSGGALAKNIQYF. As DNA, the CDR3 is TGTGCCAGCAGCGGGGGGGCACTAGCCAAAAACATTCAGTACTTC.

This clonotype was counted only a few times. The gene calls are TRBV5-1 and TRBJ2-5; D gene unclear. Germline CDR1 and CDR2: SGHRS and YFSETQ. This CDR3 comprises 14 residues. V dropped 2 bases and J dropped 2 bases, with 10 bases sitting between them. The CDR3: CASSFSVNQETQYF. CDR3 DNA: TGCGCCAGCAGCTTTTCCGTCAATCAAGAGACCCAGTACTTC.

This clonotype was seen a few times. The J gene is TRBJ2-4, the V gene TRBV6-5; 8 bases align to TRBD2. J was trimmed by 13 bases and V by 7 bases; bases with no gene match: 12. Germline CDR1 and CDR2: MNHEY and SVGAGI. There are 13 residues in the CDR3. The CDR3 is CASKGTRNNEQYF. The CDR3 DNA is TGTGCCAGCAAGGGGACTAGAAACAATGAGCAGTACTTC.

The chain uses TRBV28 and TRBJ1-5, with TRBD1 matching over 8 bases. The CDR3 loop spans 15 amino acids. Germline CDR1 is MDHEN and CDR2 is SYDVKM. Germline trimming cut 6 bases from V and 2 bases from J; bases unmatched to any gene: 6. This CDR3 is CASSLQGGGNQPQHF. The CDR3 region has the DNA TGTGCCAGCAGCCTACAGGGGGGCGGCAATCAGCCCCAGCATTTT.

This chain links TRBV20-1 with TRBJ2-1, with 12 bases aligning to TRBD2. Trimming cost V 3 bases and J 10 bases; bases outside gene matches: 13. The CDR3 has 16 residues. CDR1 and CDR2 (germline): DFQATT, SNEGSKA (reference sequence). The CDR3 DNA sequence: TGCAGTGCTAGGCCCACTAGCGGGAGGAATCGGGGGGAGCAGTTCTTC. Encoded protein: CSARPTSGRNRGEQFF.

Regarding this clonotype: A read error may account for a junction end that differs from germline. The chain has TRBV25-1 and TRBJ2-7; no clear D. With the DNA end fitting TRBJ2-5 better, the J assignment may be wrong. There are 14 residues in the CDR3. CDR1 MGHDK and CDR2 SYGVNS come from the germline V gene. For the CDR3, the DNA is TGTGCCAACAGTGAAAGGCAGGATAGAGAGACCCAGTACTTC. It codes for CANSERQDRETQYF.

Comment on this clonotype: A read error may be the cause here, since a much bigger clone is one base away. As DNA, the CDR3 is TGTGCCAGCAGTTTTAATAGCAATCAGCCCCGGCATTTT. This sequence encodes CASSFNSNQPRHF. The rearrangement links TRBV12-3 or TRBV12-4 to TRBJ1-5; D is unclear. The CDR3 covers 13 residues.